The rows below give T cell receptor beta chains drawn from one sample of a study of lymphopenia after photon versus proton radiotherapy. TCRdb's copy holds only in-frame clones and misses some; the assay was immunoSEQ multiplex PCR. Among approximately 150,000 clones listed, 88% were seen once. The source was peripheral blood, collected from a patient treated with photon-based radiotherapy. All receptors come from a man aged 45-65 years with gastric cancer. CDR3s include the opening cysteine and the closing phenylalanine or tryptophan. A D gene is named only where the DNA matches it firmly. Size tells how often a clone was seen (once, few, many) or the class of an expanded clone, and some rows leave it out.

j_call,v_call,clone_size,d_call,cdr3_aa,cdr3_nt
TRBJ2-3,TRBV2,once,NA,CASSRGQNTDTQYF,TGTGCCAGCAGCCGTGGGCAGAACACAGATACGCAGTATTTT
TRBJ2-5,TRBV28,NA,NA,CASSLLTPRLVGDATQYF,TGTGCCAGCAGTTTACTAACCCCTCGGTTGGTAGGGGACGCGACCCAGTACTTC
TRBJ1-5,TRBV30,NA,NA,CAWPGPHAGNQPQHF,TGTGCCTGGCCAGGACCCCACGCCGGCAATCAGCCCCAGCATTTT
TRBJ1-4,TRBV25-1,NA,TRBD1,CASSRTGTGNEKLFF,TGTGCCAGCAGTAGGACCGGGACAGGGAATGAAAAACTGTTTTTT
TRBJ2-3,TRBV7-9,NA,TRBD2,CASSPRERGLSTDTQYF,TGTGCCAGCAGCCCGCGCGAGCGGGGGTTAAGCACAGATACGCAGTATTTT
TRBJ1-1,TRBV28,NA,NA,CASSLRGDTEAFF,TGTGCCAGCAGTTTACGAGGGGACACTGAAGCTTTCTTT
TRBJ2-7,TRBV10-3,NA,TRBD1,CAIYRDREPYEQYF,TGTGCCATCTACCGGGACAGAGAGCCATACGAGCAGTACTTC
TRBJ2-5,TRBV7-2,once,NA,CASSLGRVTQETQYF,TGTGCCAGCAGCTTGGGCAGAGTAACCCAAGAGACCCAGTACTTC
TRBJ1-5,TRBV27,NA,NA,CASSLLGQGQPQHF,TGTGCCAGCAGTTTATTGGGGCAGGGTCAGCCCCAGCATTTT
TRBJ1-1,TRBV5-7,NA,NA,CASSPRGSPRTEAFF,TGTGCCAGCAGCCCCCGCGGCTCGCCACGCACTGAAGCTTTCTTT
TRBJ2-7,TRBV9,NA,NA,CASSAQGGSPYEQYF,TGTGCCAGCAGCGCTCAGGGGGGCTCCCCCTACGAGCAGTACTTC
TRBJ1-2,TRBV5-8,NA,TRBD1,CASTQTGTAVDYGYTF,TGTGCCAGCACGCAAACCGGGACAGCCGTCGACTATGGCTACACCTTC
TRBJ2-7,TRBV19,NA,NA,CASSRDGTYEQYF,TGTGCCAGTAGCCGGGACGGAACCTACGAGCAGTACTTC
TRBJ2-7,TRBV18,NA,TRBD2,CASSAGTNYEQYF,TGTGCCAGCTCGGCCGGGACTAACTACGAGCAGTACTTC
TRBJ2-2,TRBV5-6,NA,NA,CASSPPGHTIQTGELFF,TGTGCCAGCAGCCCTCCGGGACATACGATTCAAACCGGGGAGCTGTTTTTT
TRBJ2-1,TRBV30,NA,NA,CAWSEYNEQFF,TGTGCCTGGAGTGAATACAATGAGCAGTTCTTC
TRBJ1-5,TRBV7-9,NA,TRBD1,CATSRQGDQPQHF,TGTGCCACCAGCCGACAGGGCGATCAGCCCCAGCATTTT
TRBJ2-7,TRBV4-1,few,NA,CASSQDSRGGYEQYF,TGCGCCAGCAGCCAAGATAGCCGTGGCGGGTACGAGCAGTACTTC
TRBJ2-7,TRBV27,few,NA,CASSPGNYYEQYF,TGTGCCAGCAGTCCCGGTAATTACTACGAGCAGTACTTC
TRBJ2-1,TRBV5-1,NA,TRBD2,CASSFGGGTYNEQFF,TGCGCCAGCAGCTTCGGCGGGGGAACTTACAATGAGCAGTTCTTC
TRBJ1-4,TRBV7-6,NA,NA,CASSSWTRNTDNEKLFF,TGTGCCAGCAGCTCGTGGACGAGGAACACGGATAATGAAAAACTGTTTTTT
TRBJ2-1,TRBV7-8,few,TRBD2,CASSPGGPGIGGEQFF,TGTGCCAGCAGCCCGGGGGGGCCAGGGATTGGAGGTGAGCAGTTCTTC
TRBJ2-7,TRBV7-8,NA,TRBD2,CASSFQTSGFSYEQYF,TGTGCCAGCAGCTTCCAGACTAGCGGGTTCTCCTACGAGCAGTACTTC
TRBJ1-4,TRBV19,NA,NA,CASSPRDSNEKLFF,TGTGCCAGTAGTCCCCGGGATTCGAATGAAAAACTGTTTTTT
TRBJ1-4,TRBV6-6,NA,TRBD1,CASRTPGTDNEKLFF,TGTGCCAGCAGGACCCCCGGGACAGATAATGAAAAACTGTTTTTT
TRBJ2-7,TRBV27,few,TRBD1,CASQTGPSGEQYF,TGTGCCAGCCAGACAGGGCCCTCGGGCGAGCAGTACTTC
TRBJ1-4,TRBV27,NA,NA,CASSLRGDREKLFF,TGTGCCAGCAGTTTAAGGGGTGATCGAGAAAAACTGTTTTTT
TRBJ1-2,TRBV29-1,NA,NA,CSVEVGHGYTF,TGCAGCGTGGAAGTCGGGCATGGCTACACCTTC
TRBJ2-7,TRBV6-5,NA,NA,CASSSRLEMDYEQYF,TGTGCCAGCAGTTCCCGACTAGAAATGGACTACGAGCAGTACTTC
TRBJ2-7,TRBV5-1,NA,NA,CASSRPGTYEQYF,TGCGCCAGCAGCCGGCCCGGGACCTACGAGCAGTACTTC
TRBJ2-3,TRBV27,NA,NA,CASNKGNTQGLTDTQYF,TGTGCCAGCAACAAGGGAAATACACAGGGTCTCACAGATACGCAGTATTTT
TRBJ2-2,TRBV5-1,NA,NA,CASSPARTTSTGELFF,TGCGCCAGCAGCCCCGCAAGAACCACCTCGACCGGGGAGCTGTTTTTT
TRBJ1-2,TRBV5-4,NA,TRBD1,CASSSTGGYGYTF,TGTGCCAGCAGCTCGACAGGGGGATATGGCTACACCTTC
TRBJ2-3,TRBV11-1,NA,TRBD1,CASSLRTGVPTDTQYF,TGTGCCAGCAGCTTAAGGACAGGGGTACCCACAGATACGCAGTATTTT
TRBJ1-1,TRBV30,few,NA,CAWSLRGPEAFF,TGTGCCTGGAGTCTACGGGGCCCTGAAGCTTTCTTT
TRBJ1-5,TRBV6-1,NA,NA,CASSEFREDQPQHF,TGTGCCAGCAGTGAATTCAGGGAAGATCAGCCCCAGCATTTT
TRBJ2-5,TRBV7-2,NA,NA,CASSQRLNRAGGGKTQYF,TGTGCCAGCAGCCAGAGGCTCAACCGGGCCGGGGGAGGAAAGACCCAGTACTTC
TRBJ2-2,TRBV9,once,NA,CASSVHPLGAGELFF,TGTGCCAGCAGCGTCCATCCTCTGGGGGCCGGGGAGCTGTTTTTT
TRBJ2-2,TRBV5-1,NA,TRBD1,CASKFRGTGSPGELFF,TGCGCCAGTAAATTCCGGGGGACAGGGAGCCCCGGGGAGCTGTTTTTT
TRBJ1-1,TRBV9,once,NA,CASSAYGRNTEAFF,TGTGCCAGCAGCGCTTACGGGCGGAACACTGAAGCTTTCTTT
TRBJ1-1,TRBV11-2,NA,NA,CASSSPHGGTEAFF,TGTGCCAGCAGCTCCCCCCACGGGGGCACTGAAGCTTTCTTT
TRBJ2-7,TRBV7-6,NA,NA,CASSPRPGLRDYEQYF,TGTGCCAGCAGCCCAAGGCCTGGCCTCAGGGACTACGAGCAGTACTTC
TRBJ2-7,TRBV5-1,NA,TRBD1,CASSVQGAVGNEQYF,TGCGCCAGCAGCGTACAGGGGGCCGTTGGGAACGAGCAGTACTTC
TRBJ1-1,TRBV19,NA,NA,CASSWDDAAHNTEAFF,TGTGCCAGTAGTTGGGACGACGCAGCCCATAACACTGAAGCTTTCTTT
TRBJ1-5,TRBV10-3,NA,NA,CAISESQSHSNQPQHF,TGTGCCATCAGTGAGTCGCAGAGCCATAGCAATCAGCCCCAGCATTTT
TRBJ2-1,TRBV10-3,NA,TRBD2,CAISESGLAGGNEQFF,TGTGCCATCAGTGAGTCCGGACTAGCGGGAGGCAATGAGCAGTTCTTC
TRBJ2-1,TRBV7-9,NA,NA,CASSAHHEQFF,TGTGCCAGCAGCGCGCATCATGAGCAGTTCTTC
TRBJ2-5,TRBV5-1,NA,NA,CASSLVPGAETQYF,TGCGCCAGCAGCTTGGTTCCGGGAGCAGAGACCCAGTACTTC
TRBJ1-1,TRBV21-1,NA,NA,CASSPRRDTEAFF,TGTGCCAGCAGCCCACGGCGGGACACTGAAGCTTTCTTT
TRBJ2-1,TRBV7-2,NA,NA,CASSLVWGSSYNEQFF,TGTGCCAGCAGCTTAGTATGGGGGAGCTCCTACAATGAGCAGTTCTTC
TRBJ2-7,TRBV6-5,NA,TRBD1,CASSYRDRALPYEQYF,TGTGCCAGCAGTTACCGCGACAGGGCCCTCCCCTACGAGCAGTACTTC
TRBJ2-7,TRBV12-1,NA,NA,CASSFERTSGSSPYEQYF,TGTGCCAGCAGCTTTGAAAGGACTAGCGGGAGTTCCCCCTACGAGCAGTACTTC
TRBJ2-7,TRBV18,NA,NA,CASSVGTSYEQYF,TGTGCCAGCTCAGTCGGGACATCCTACGAGCAGTACTTC
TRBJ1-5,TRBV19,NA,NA,CASSMAGSNQPQHF,TGTGCCAGTAGTATGGCAGGTAGCAATCAGCCCCAGCATTTT
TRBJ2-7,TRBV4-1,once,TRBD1,CASSHLKSGTGAYEQYF,TGCGCCAGCAGCCACCTTAAATCCGGGACAGGGGCCTACGAGCAGTACTTC
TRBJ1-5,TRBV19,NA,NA,CASSFLGNQPQHF,TGTGCCAGTAGTTTCCTGGGCAATCAGCCCCAGCATTTT
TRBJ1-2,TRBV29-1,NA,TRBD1,CSVEGQGSNYGYTF,TGCAGCGTTGAAGGACAGGGGTCTAACTATGGCTACACCTTC
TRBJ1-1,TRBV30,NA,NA,CAWSVRREAFF,TGTGCCTGGAGTGTTAGGCGGGAAGCTTTCTTT
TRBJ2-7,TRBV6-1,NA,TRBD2,CATRLADKYEQYF,TGTGCCACCCGACTAGCGGATAAATACGAGCAGTACTTC